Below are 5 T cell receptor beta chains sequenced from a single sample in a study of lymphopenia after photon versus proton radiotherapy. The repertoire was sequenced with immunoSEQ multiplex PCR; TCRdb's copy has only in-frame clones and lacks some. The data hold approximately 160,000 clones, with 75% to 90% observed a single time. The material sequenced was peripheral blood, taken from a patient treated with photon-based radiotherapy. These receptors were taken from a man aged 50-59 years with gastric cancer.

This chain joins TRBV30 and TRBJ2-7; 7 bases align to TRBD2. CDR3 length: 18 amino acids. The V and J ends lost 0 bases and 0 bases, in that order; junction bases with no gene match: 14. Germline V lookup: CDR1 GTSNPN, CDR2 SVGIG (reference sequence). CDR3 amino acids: CAWSVKRGWGGTSYEQYF. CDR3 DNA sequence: TGTGCCTGGAGTGTAAAGCGGGGTTGGGGAGGGACCTCCTACGAGCAGTACTTC.

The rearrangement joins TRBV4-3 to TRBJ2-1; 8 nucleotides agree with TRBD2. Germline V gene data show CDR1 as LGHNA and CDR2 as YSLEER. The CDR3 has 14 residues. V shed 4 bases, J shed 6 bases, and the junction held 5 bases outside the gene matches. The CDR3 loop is CASSRGLEANEQFF. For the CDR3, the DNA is TGCGCCAGCAGCCGGGGACTAGAGGCCAATGAGCAGTTCTTC.

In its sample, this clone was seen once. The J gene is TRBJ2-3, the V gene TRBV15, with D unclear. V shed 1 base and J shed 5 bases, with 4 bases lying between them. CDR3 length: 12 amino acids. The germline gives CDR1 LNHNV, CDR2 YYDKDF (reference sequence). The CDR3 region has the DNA TGTGCCACCAGCAGAGCTCTAGATACGCAGTATTTT. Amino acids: CATSRALDTQYF.

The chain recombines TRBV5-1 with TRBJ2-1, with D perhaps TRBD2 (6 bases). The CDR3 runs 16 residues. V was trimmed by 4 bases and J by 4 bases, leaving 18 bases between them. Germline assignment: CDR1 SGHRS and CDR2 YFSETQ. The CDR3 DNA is TGCGCCAGCAGCGGCGGGGACTCCCTTGTATACAATGAGCAGTTCTTC. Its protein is CASSGGDSLVYNEQFF. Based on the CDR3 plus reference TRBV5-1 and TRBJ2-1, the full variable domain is KAGVTQTPRYLIKTRGQQVTLSCSPISGHRSVSWYQQTPGQGLQFLFEYFSETQRNKGNFPGRFSGRQFSNSRSEMNVSTLELGDSALYLCASSGGDSLVYNEQFFGPGTRLTVL.

CDR3 in DNA: TGCGCCAGCAGCTTCGACAGGGATCAGCCCCAGCATTTT. Its protein is CASSFDRDQPQHF. The chain combines TRBV5-1 with TRBJ1-5; 7 nucleotides align to TRBD1. Trimming cost V 2 bases and J 5 bases; bases outside gene matches: 1. CDR1 and CDR2 (germline): SGHRS, YFSETQ. The CDR3 consists of 13 residues.